The present entry profiles one TCR beta chain with its context. The sample belongs to a study of control samples from healthy donors and cancer patients. Trimming removed 0 bases from V and 7 bases from J; junction bases left unmatched: 2. This CDR3 region has 14 residues. Germline CDR1 PRHDT, CDR2 FYEKMQ (reference sequence). Sequencing used immunoSEQ multiplex PCR; TCRdb keeps in-frame clones, though not all of them. The sample lists approximately 230,000 clones; around 79% were seen once. This receptor was obtained from a woman aged 60-75 years with lung cancer. This rearrangement joins TRBV13 to TRBJ2-7, with 11 bases matching TRBD2. The sample consisted of PBMCs. The CDR3 is CASSLGGLAVEQYF. CDR3 coding DNA: TGTGCCAGCAGCTTAGGGGGACTAGCGGTAGAGCAGTACTTC.